This is a list of T cell receptor beta chains from one sample in a study. TCRdb recomputed calls from the 5' RACE reads with MiXCR, one row per CDR3 protein. The sample contains over 30,000 distinct CDR3 sequences, approximately 25% of which appear only once. The sequencing input was naive CD4+ T cells sorted from a lymph node. The receptors here all came from a female donor with breast cancer. The CDR3 runs from the conserved cysteine through the conserved F or W. Fields, in order: CDR3 DNA, CDR3 protein, V gene, D gene, clone size, J gene. D genes are given only for firm matches. Clone size is stated in some rows and not others, as once, few, many or a class when expanded.

TGTGCCAGCTTCAAAGGGGGGGGGGTGAATGGCTACACCTTC CASFKGGGVNGYTF TRBV12-3/TRBV12-4 - - TRBJ1-2
TGTGCCAGCAGAGAGACAGGCATAGAAGCTTTCTTT CASRETGIEAFF TRBV28 - - TRBJ1-1
TGTGCCAGCAGTTACTCGGTAGCTCAAGAGACCCAGTACTTC CASSYSVAQETQYF TRBV6-5 - few TRBJ2-5
TGTGCCACCAGTGATTGGAGGAACACCGGGGAGCTGTTTTTT CATSDWRNTGELFF TRBV24-1 - - TRBJ2-2
TGTGCCAGCAGTTTCCGTCACACTTCCTACGAGCAGTACTTC CASSFRHTSYEQYF TRBV12-3/TRBV12-4 - - TRBJ2-7
TGTGCCAGCAGTTACGGGGTGACTAATGAAAAACTGTTTTTT CASSYGVTNEKLFF TRBV6-5 - many TRBJ1-4
TGTGCCAGTACTATATTGGGACAGGACAACAATGAGCAGTTCTTC CASTILGQDNNEQFF TRBV19 TRBD1 few TRBJ2-1
TGTGCCAGCAGGGCGACAAGCATCTACGAGCAGTACTTC CASRATSIYEQYF TRBV6-5 - few TRBJ2-7
TGCAGTGCTTCCCCCCCGGGAGGGAACAATGAGCAGTTCTTC CSASPPGGNNEQFF TRBV20-1 TRBD2 few TRBJ2-1
TGTGCCAGCAGCAACTACCCTGATGAGCAGTTCTTC CASSNYPDEQFF TRBV27 - - TRBJ2-1
TGCAGAGCTGGACAGGGAGAAAATTCACCCCTCCACTTT CRAGQGENSPLHF TRBV20-1 TRBD1 - TRBJ1-6
TGTGCCAGCAGTTTTGCTGAGACCCAGTACTTC CASSFAETQYF TRBV27 - - TRBJ2-5
TGCGCCAGCAGCTTCGACGTAGGTAGCAGCTCCTACGAGCAGTACTTC CASSFDVGSSSYEQYF TRBV5-1 - - TRBJ2-7
TGTGCCAGCAGTCATCAGACCGGGGAGCTGTTTTTT CASSHQTGELFF TRBV7-9 - - TRBJ2-2
- CASSLRVAGGSRESF TRBV5-5 - few TRBJ2-3
TGCGCCAGCAGCCCGGGACCCCTGTCTTACAATGAGCAGTTCTTC CASSPGPLSYNEQFF TRBV4-1 - few TRBJ2-1
TGTGCCAGCCAAGGGGACAACTTTGAAAAACTGTTTTTT CASQGDNFEKLFF TRBV7-9 - few TRBJ1-4
TGCACCAGCAGCGTGGGGGACGGAGGCACTGAAGCTTTCTTT CTSSVGDGGTEAFF TRBV5-1 - - TRBJ1-1
TGTGCCAGCAGTCCCCGCCCCGGCACAGATACGCAGTATTTT CASSPRPGTDTQYF TRBV7-2 - - TRBJ2-3
TGCAGTGCTAGGGTATCCGACAGGGGCGGGGAAGCTTTCTTT CSARVSDRGGEAFF TRBV20-1 TRBD1 - TRBJ1-1
TGTGCCAGCACCCTCTCTTCCCTCTATGGCTACACCTTC CASTLSSLYGYTF TRBV7-2 - once TRBJ1-2
TGTGCCACCCAGGTTCAGGGGAGGGTGTTCTTC CATQVQGRVFF TRBV24-1 - few TRBJ2-1
TGTGCCAGCAGCTTGGCAGTTCAGGAGACCCAGTACTTC CASSLAVQETQYF TRBV5-5 - many TRBJ2-5
TGTGCCAGCAGCTTAGGGGACAGGGTGGACGAGCAGTACTTC CASSLGDRVDEQYF TRBV7-8 TRBD1 - TRBJ2-7
TGTGCCAGCAGTCACTTCGGACAGGGCAGAGAGACCCAGTACTTC CASSHFGQGRETQYF TRBV28 TRBD1 - TRBJ2-5
TGTGCCAGCAGCTCCGAACAGGGTCATGCGAACACTGAAGCTTTCTTT CASSSEQGHANTEAFF TRBV11-3 - - TRBJ1-1
TGTGCCAGCAGCGCTGGGGTCGTGGGGAATGAGCAGTTCTTC CASSAGVVGNEQFF TRBV9 - - TRBJ2-1
TGTGCCAGCAGTACCACAGGAGTCCTCTCCTACAATGAGCAGTTCTTC CASSTTGVLSYNEQFF TRBV27 - - TRBJ2-1
TGCAGTGCTAGGACTAGCGGAACAGATACGCAGTATTTT CSARTSGTDTQYF TRBV20-1 TRBD2 many TRBJ2-3
TGTGCCAGCAGCGTAGCTGGGGGGCCCCAGGATACGCAGTATTTT CASSVAGGPQDTQYF TRBV9 - - TRBJ2-3
TGTGCCAGCAGCTCCGGACTAGCGGGAGGGCTTGCCACCGGGGAGCTGTTTTTT CASSSGLAGGLATGELFF TRBV7-3 TRBD2 once TRBJ2-2
TGTGCCAGCAGTTTCCCCCTCGACAGTTACAATGAGCAGTTCTTC CASSFPLDSYNEQFF TRBV28 - - TRBJ2-1
TGTGCCAGCAGCTTAGAGGGGTTGGATGAGCAGTTCTTC CASSLEGLDEQFF TRBV7-2 - - TRBJ2-1
TGTGCCAGCTTGGGGACCTACAATGAGCAGTTCTTC CASLGTYNEQFF TRBV6-5 - many TRBJ2-1
TGCAGTGCCACACCAGGACTAGCGGGATACAATGAGCAGTTCTTC CSATPGLAGYNEQFF TRBV20-1 TRBD2 - TRBJ2-1
TGTGCCAGCAGTTCCAGGGGTGGCTACACCTTC CASSSRGGYTF TRBV12-3/TRBV12-4 - medium-sized TRBJ1-2
TGCAGTGCCCGGGCCCCAAGGATGAACACTGAAGCTTTCTTT CSARAPRMNTEAFF TRBV20-1 - many TRBJ1-1
TGTGCCACCACCAGGGACCGGGGCAATCAGCCCCAGCATTTT CATTRDRGNQPQHF TRBV15 - few TRBJ1-5
TGCTCTGCCGCGACAGGGTTTTACATTCAGTACTTC CSAATGFYIQYF TRBV20-1 TRBD1 few TRBJ2-4
TGCGCCAGCAGCCAAGATCGGTGGGGCACGCAGTATTTT CASSQDRWGTQYF TRBV4-3 - many TRBJ2-3
TGTGCCAGCAGTCCGGGACAAACCTACAATGAGCAGTTCTTC CASSPGQTYNEQFF TRBV6-1 - medium-sized TRBJ2-1
TGTGCCAGCGCACCACTAGCGGGAGTTATCTATGAGCAGTTCTTC CASAPLAGVIYEQFF TRBV6-2/TRBV6-3 TRBD2 many TRBJ2-1
TGCGCCAGCAGCCGCTCCCTGTACAATGAGCAGTTCTTC CASSRSLYNEQFF TRBV5-1 - few TRBJ2-1
TGCGCCACCAGTGATCAAACTTTGACAGGTGGTTATGAGCAGCTCTTC CATSDQTLTGGYEQLF TRBV24-1 - - TRBJ2-1
TGTGCTAGCAGCTACCCCGGCAGAACGAACACTGAAGCTTTCTTT CASSYPGRTNTEAFF TRBV6-6 - few TRBJ1-1
TGTGCCAGCAGGGGGACTAGCGGAACTTACAAGCAGTACTTC CASRGTSGTYKQYF TRBV28 TRBD2 - TRBJ2-7
TGTGCTTCAGCTGAGGGGAATCAGCCCCAGCATTTT CASAEGNQPQHF TRBV12-3/TRBV12-4 - many TRBJ1-5
TGCGCCAGCAACCTAGCGGGAGTCGACAATGAGCAGTTCTTC CASNLAGVDNEQFF TRBV4-3 TRBD2 few TRBJ2-1
TGTGCCAGCAGTCCTGGACTAGCGGGAGCTGAGCAGTTCTTC CASSPGLAGAEQFF TRBV27 TRBD2 - TRBJ2-1
TGTGCCAGCAGCCCGACTAGCGGGAGGGCCGCACGTACCCAGTACTTC CASSPTSGRAARTQYF TRBV12-3/TRBV12-4 TRBD2 - TRBJ2-5
TGCGCCAGCAGCTTGAGCATGAGGGCAGAGGAGACCCAGTACTTC CASSLSMRAEETQYF TRBV5-1 - - TRBJ2-5